The text below deals with one T cell receptor (beta chain). The source of the sample is a study of blood T cell repertoires in COVID-19. Study background: The cDNA or gDNA used as material had been derived from T cells, B-cell-depleted T cells, or PBMCs.

Germline values: CDR1 SGDLS, CDR2 YYNGEE. The CDR3 is 15 amino acids. With 4 bases removed from V and 4 bases from J, the gap between germline ends came to 15 bases. In the authors' workflow: Using reference gene primer amplification, nucleated cell counts were estimated. The method was immunoSEQ multiplex PCR; TCRdb's version includes in-frame clones alone and lacks a portion of them. V, J and clone size were drawn from that table, and D and trimming were deduced from the DNA. The sample contains over 200,000 clones, 81% of which appear only once. Across about two dozen US areas, participants ranged in age from about 18 to 90 years. Clinical history as reported by participants underpinned cohort assignment.

Sequencing input: PBMCs or T cells enriched from blood (not recorded which). The clonotype originates from a woman between 50 and 59 years old with acute COVID-19. The chain employs TRBV9 and TRBJ1-5; D gene ambiguous. As DNA, the CDR3 is TGTGCCAGCAGCCCAGGTGGGAGGGATAATCAGCCCCAGCATTTT. Translated, it gives CASSPGGRDNQPQHF.